This T cell receptor beta chain was captured in a study of blood T cell repertoires in COVID-19. Study information: The United States, Italy and Spain provided the acute and convalescent COVID-19 samples. The cDNA or gDNA used as material had been derived from T cells, B-cell-depleted T cells, or PBMCs.

During active infection, Seattle patients enrolled and were then monitored through disease. The table came from immunoSEQ multiplex PCR; TCRdb's copy has only in-frame clones and leaves some out. The data hold fewer than 250,000 clones, with about 85% observed a single time. CDR3 length: 14 residues. Trimming took 4 bases from V and 1 from J, leaving 9 bases between them. Germline V gives CDR1 SNHLY, CDR2 FYNNEI. The chain has TRBV2 and TRBJ2-3; unclear D gene. The receptor was isolated from a man between 60 and 75 years old with COVID-19, enrolled during active disease. Sequencing was carried out using peripheral blood. CDR3 residues: CASSVLGGTDTQYF. The CDR3 DNA sequence: TGTGCCAGCAGTGTGTTAGGAGGCACAGATACGCAGTATTTT.